This entry concerns a single T cell receptor beta chain. The CDR3 contains 16 residues. Per germline, CDR1 SGHTA and CDR2 FQGTGA. The J segment lost 3 bases and the V segment lost 6 bases, leaving 6 bases of the junction unmatched. In the original analysis: Reference gene primer amplification in the assay estimated nucleated cell counts. TCRdb keeps only in-frame clones here, not all; method: immunoSEQ multiplex PCR. D and trimming were read from the DNA, whereas the V and J calls and clone size are those reported in that table. The sample lists 55,000 to 65,000 clones, around 87% occurring once. The sample comes from a study of blood T cell repertoires in COVID-19.

Sequenced: peripheral blood. The TCR originated in a man aged 55 to 70 with active or convalescent COVID-19. This chain uses TRBV7-3 with TRBJ2-2; 11 bases are shared with TRBD1. CDR3 DNA: TGTGCCAGCAGGCGGACAGGGGGCGCCTACACCGGGGAGCTGTTTTTT. Protein product: CASRRTGGAYTGELFF. The variable domain in full, completed from reference TRBV7-3 and TRBJ2-2, reads GAGVSQTPSNKVTEKGKYVELRCDPISGHTALYWYRQSLGQGPEFLIYFQGTGAADDSGLPNDRFFAVRPEGSVSTLKIQRTERGDSAVYLCASRRTGGAYTGELFFGEGSRLTVL.